This T cell receptor (beta chain) is from a study of cytomegalovirus exposure and HLA in healthy donors. The overall study: A preliminary data release comprised 80 million or so unique TCRs obtained from HLA-typed donors.

The germline V gene has CDR1 SGHRS and CDR2 YFSETQ. The V and J ends lost 0 bases and 2 bases respectively, with 12 bases between them. The CDR3 contains 15 residues. With 60 Vbeta and 13 Jbeta primers, the PCR was carried out. TCRdb's copy holds only in-frame clones and misses some; the assay was immunoSEQ multiplex PCR. The profile shows about 160,000 clones, around 78% of them singletons. Study-wide results and limits: HLA alleles were associated with around 17,000 TCR beta sequences in a later analysis at 0.05 false discovery rate.

Comment on this clone: No antigen is known for it.

Sequencing input: PBMCs. The source is a man aged 35-49 years in good health and CMV-seronegative. This sequence joins TRBV5-1 and TRBJ2-7; TRBD1 might be the D (5 bases). The CDR3 is CASSLALGRAYEQYF. Here the CDR3 DNA reads TGCGCCAGCAGCTTGGCCTTAGGCAGGGCCTACGAGCAGTACTTC. The full variable domain, its missing parts supplied by reference TRBV5-1 and TRBJ2-7, is KAGVTQTPRYLIKTRGQQVTLSCSPISGHRSVSWYQQTPGQGLQFLFEYFSETQRNKGNFPGRFSGRQFSNSRSEMNVSTLELGDSALYLCASSLALGRAYEQYFGPGTRLTVT.